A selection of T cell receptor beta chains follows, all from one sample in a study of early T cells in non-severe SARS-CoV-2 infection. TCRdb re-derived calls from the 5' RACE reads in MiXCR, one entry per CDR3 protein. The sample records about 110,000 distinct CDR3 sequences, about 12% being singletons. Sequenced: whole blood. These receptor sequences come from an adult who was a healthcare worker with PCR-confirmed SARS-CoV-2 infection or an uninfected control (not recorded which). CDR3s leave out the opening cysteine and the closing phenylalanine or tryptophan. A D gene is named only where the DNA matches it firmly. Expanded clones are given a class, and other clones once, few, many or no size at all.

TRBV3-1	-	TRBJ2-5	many	ASSQDSGGRQETQY
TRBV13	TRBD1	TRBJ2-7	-	ASRQTGVSYKQY
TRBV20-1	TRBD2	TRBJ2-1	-	SASPLGRVPF
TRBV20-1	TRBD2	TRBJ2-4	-	SARDGVGGSLVIQY
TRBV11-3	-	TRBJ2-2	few	ASSNTRGQGTGELF
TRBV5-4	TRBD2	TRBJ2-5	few	ASSLGLAVKETQY
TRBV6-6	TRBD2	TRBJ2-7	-	ASSYSEGGYYEQY
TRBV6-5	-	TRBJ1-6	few	ASSYVGAYNSPLH
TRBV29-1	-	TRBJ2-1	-	SVHLGNHNEQF
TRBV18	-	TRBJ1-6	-	ASSQDRENSPLH
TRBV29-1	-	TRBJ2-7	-	SVGEGPPYEQY
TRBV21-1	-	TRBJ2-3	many	ASSKVGGRGHPRDTQY
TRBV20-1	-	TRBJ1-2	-	SARGAGSNYGYT
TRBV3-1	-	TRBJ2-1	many	ASSPPPQGLIWSEQF
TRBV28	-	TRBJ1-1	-	ASSLYGGNTEAF
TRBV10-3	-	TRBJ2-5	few	AISDRTFGTQY
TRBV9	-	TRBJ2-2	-	ASSVGGPGELF
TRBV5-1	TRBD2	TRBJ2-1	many	ASSFRSGGAGNEQF
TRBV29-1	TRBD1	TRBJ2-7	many	SVLGQGTSEQY
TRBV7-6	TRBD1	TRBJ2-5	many	ASSSDRGKEKTQY
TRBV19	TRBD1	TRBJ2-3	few	ASRHAGTGGTDTQY
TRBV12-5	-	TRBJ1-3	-	ASGLGGLSGSGNTIY
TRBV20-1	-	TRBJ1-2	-	SAPQGPNYGYT
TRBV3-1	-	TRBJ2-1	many	ASSQAGRAEQF
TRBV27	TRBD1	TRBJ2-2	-	ASSLSVVTGGKTGELF
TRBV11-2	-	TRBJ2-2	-	ASSYLSHTANTGELF
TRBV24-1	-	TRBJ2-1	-	ATSDDREDEQF
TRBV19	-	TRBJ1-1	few	ASSTNIGYEAF
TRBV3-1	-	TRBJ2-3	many	ASSQGGDTQY
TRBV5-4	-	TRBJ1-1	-	ASSLSLNTEAF
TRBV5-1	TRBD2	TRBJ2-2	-	ASRPPSGLELF
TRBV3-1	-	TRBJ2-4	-	ASSQGQVAKNIQY
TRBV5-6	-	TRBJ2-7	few	ASSWAHSYEQY
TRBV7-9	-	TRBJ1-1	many	ASSFQELEAF
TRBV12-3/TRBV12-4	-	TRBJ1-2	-	ASSLGPRFYYGYT
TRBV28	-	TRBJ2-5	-	ASSGGIPETQY
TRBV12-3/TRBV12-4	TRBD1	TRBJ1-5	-	ASSRDRGLSNQPQH